Following are 4 T cell receptor beta chains from one sample sequenced in a study of T cells after yellow fever vaccination. Using its own MiXCR run on the 5' RACE reads, TCRdb lists one record per CDR3 protein. The data hold 310,000 or so distinct CDR3 sequences, with 6.8% observed a single time. The sample was PBMCs, taken roughly 46 days after the first yellow fever vaccination. The receptor source for this set is a man younger than 35 who received the YFV17D yellow fever vaccine.

On this clonotype: A much larger clone lies one base from this, so it may be a read error. Given the absence of the conserved phenylalanine or tryptophan at the CDR3 end, a read error is likely. This chain joins TRBV6-5 and TRBJ2-1, with D perhaps TRBD2 (6 bases). The germline CDR1 and CDR2 sequences are MNHEY and SVGAGI. The CDR3 spans 15 residues. Trimming left V 2 bases short and J 6 bases short, with 14 bases between. CDR3 region: CASSYGGADLNEQFL. In nucleotides, the CDR3 is TGTGCCAGCAGTTACGGCGGGGCGGACCTCAATGAGCAGTTCTTA.

This clonotype was detected only a few times. The rearrangement joins TRBV5-1 to TRBJ1-2; 7 bases are a match to TRBD1. V was pared by 5 bases and J by 3 bases, with 13 bases of the junction left unmatched. The CDR3 runs 16 residues. The V gene's germline CDR1 is SGHRS and CDR2 YFSETQ. The CDR3: CASRISPGQNYYGYTF. The CDR3 DNA reads TGCGCCAGCAGAATAAGTCCGGGACAGAACTACTATGGCTACACCTTC.

V and J are TRBV7-8 and TRBJ2-5; D gene uncertain. The CDR3 extends over 12 amino acids. Trimming shortened V by 2 bases and J by 4 bases, and 5 bases separated the two germline ends. Germline V gene sequence: CDR1 SGHVS, CDR2 FQNEAQ. The CDR3, as DNA: TGTGCCAGCAGCTTAATTCTAGAGACCCAGTACTTC. Translated, it gives CASSLILETQYF.

CDR3 nucleotide sequence: TGCAGTGCTAGAGATGGGACAGGGAACTATGGCTACACCTTC. This codes for CSARDGTGNYGYTF. V and J are TRBV20-1 and TRBJ1-2; 9 nucleotides line up with TRBD1. The V segment lost 0 bases and the J segment 2 bases; nucleotides outside the gene matches: 1. The CDR3 loop spans 14 amino acids. The germline V gene encodes CDR1 DFQATT and CDR2 SNEGSKA (reference sequence).